These 18 T cell receptor beta chains were all obtained from the same sample, sequenced in a study of T cell responses to AZD1222 COVID-19 vaccine. The table came from immunoSEQ multiplex PCR; TCRdb's copy has only in-frame clones and leaves some out. Of about 140,000 clones in the sample, around 89% were seen once. The sequences come from peripheral blood, collected on day 0 of AZD1222 vaccination. The receptor source for this set is an adult in good health.

The chain carries TRBV5-1 and TRBJ1-1; the D gene is possibly TRBD1 (6 bases). The germline CDR1 and CDR2 sequences are SGHRS and YFSETQ. V lost 1 base and J 1 base, leaving 14 bases between the germline ends. The CDR3 is 16 residues long. CDR3 protein: CASSLNPDRRNTEAFF. Written as DNA, the CDR3 is TGCGCCAGCAGCTTGAACCCGGACAGACGGAACACTGAAGCTTTCTTT.

This rearrangement joins TRBV2 to TRBJ1-6; D perhaps matches TRBD1 (5 bases). CDR1 and CDR2 (germline): SNHLY, FYNNEI. V was pared by 6 bases and J by 7 bases, with 13 bases between. The CDR3 covers 14 residues. The CDR3 is CASRGGLANSPLHF. The CDR3 DNA is TGTGCCAGCAGGGGGGGACTGGCCAATTCACCCCTCCACTTT.

This clone was found once. V gene TRBV18 combines with J gene TRBJ2-1, with 7 nucleotides matching TRBD2. The germline CDR1 and CDR2 sequences are KGHSH and LQKENI. The CDR3 has 15 amino acids. The V gene end was trimmed by 2 bases and the J gene end by 6 bases; junction bases not matched to a gene: 7. CDR3 amino acids: CASSPGGGSFNEQFF. For the CDR3, the DNA is TGTGCCAGCTCACCAGGGGGGGGTTCATTCAATGAGCAGTTCTTC.

This chain links TRBV5-1 with TRBJ2-3, with D unresolved. V dropped 4 bases and J dropped 1 base, with 4 bases sitting between them. This CDR3 contains 12 residues. Germline CDR1 SGHRS, CDR2 YFSETQ. The DNA of the CDR3 is TGCGCCAGCAGCAGCCGCACAGATACGCAGTATTTT. It translates to CASSSRTDTQYF.

This chain uses TRBV12-3 or TRBV12-4 with TRBJ2-1; D call uncertain. Trimming left V 2 bases short and J 2 bases short, with 4 bases between. The CDR3 spans 13 residues. The CDR3, as DNA: TGTGCCAGCAGTTTACCCCCCTACAATGAGCAGTTCTTC. This codes for CASSLPPYNEQFF.

This clone was seen only a few times. The chain combines TRBV2 with TRBJ1-5; tentatively, D is TRBD1 (6 bases). V was pared by 6 bases and J by 2 bases, with 11 bases between. The germline CDR1 and CDR2 sequences are SNHLY and FYNNEI. This CDR3 is 14 amino acids long. In DNA, the CDR3 is TGTGCCAGCAGGAAGGACAGCCGCAATCAGCCCCAGCATTTT. Its protein is CASRKDSRNQPQHF.

The rearrangement joins TRBV7-3 to TRBJ2-1, with 9 bases lining up with TRBD1. The length of the CDR3 is 17 residues. Germline lookup yields CDR1 SGHTA and CDR2 FQGTGA. After removal of 5 bases from V and 4 bases from J, the junction contained 12 bases not matched to a gene. The CDR3 is CASSTGTGRGGYNEQFF. CDR3 in DNA: TGTGCCAGCAGCACCGGGACAGGGAGAGGGGGTTACAATGAGCAGTTCTTC.

The chain is built from TRBV6-6 and TRBJ1-2; 9 bases agree with TRBD1. Germline loops: CDR1 MNHNY, CDR2 SVGAGI (reference sequence). This CDR3 has 19 residues. Trimming took 5 bases from V and 3 from J; bases not matched to a gene: 19. The chain's CDR3 is CASSPRGTGGLGLHYGYTF. The CDR3 coding sequence is TGTGCCAGCAGTCCTCGGGGAACAGGGGGCCTCGGTTTGCACTATGGCTACACCTTC.

With regard to this clone: The same CDR3 is also encoded by other DNA sequences in this sample. The chain has TRBV5-4 and TRBJ2-3; D remains ambiguous. Trimming removed 4 bases at V and 0 bases at J, with 3 bases between. CDR1 SGHNT and CDR2 YYREEE come from the germline V gene (reference sequence). CDR3 length: 12 amino acids. The DNA of the CDR3 is TGTGCCAGCAGCCTAAGCACAGATACGCAGTATTTT. This gives the protein CASSLSTDTQYF.

This rearrangement joins TRBV10-3 to TRBJ2-5; D is tentatively TRBD1 or TRBD2 (6 bases each). The V gene's germline CDR1 is ENHRY and CDR2 SYGVKD. The CDR3 consists of 13 residues. V was shortened by 10 bases and J by 5 bases, with 17 bases between the two germline ends. The CDR3 loop reads CATNGGHGETQYF. The CDR3 DNA follows: TGTGCCACCAATGGGGGGCACGGGGAGACCCAGTACTTC.

This chain connects TRBV21-1 to TRBJ1-1; no DNA check was done on the table's D call, TRBD1. TRBV21-1 is reported as a pseudogene. The CDR3 is 13 amino acids. The CDR3: CASNPGTGFEAFF. DNA for the CDR3: TGTGCCAGCAACCCCGGGACAGGGTTTGAAGCTTTCTTT.

The chain couples TRBV14 to TRBJ2-7; possibly TRBD1 or TRBD2 for D (5 bases each). Trimming took off 1 base at V and 3 bases at J, with 10 bases between the two ends. Germline V gene sequence: CDR1 SGHDN, CDR2 FVKESK. The CDR3 extends over 14 amino acids. The CDR3 is CASSQGDLNYEQYF. In nucleotides, the CDR3 is TGTGCCAGCAGCCAAGGGGACCTCAACTACGAGCAGTACTTC.

The chain is built from TRBV19 and TRBJ2-1; TRBD1 is a possible D gene (5 bases). Trimming shortened V by 7 bases and J by 0 bases, and 10 bases separated the two germline ends. The germline CDR1 and CDR2 sequences are LNHDA and SQIVND (reference sequence). The CDR3 has 14 residues. In nucleotides, the CDR3 is TGTGCCAGTAAAAGAGACAGCTCCTACAATGAGCAGTTCTTC. Its translation is CASKRDSSYNEQFF.

The chain combines TRBV4-1 with TRBJ2-7; no definite D call. The CDR3 has 14 residues. V gave up 0 bases and J gave up 2 bases, with 8 bases separating them. Germline CDR1 reads MGHRA; CDR2 reads YSYEKL. The CDR3 sequence: CASSQEEITYEQYF. As DNA, the CDR3 is TGCGCCAGCAGCCAAGAGGAAATAACCTACGAGCAGTACTTC.

The gene calls are TRBV7-9 and TRBJ1-1; TRBD1 is a possible D gene (5 bases). The germline CDR1 and CDR2 sequences are SEHNR and FQNEAQ (reference sequence). The CDR3 length is 14 residues. Between the trimmed V and J ends, which lost 4 bases and 1 base, there was a span of 10 bases. The CDR3 DNA reads as TGTGCCAGCAGCTCGTACCAGGGGAACACTGAAGCTTTCTTT. This sequence encodes CASSSYQGNTEAFF.

The J gene is TRBJ2-3, the V gene TRBV7-9, with 9 bases lining up with TRBD1. Germline loops: CDR1 SEHNR, CDR2 FQNEAQ (reference sequence). V lost 0 bases, J lost 5 bases, and 6 bases stayed unmatched. The length of the CDR3 is 16 residues. The CDR3 DNA reads TGTGCCAGCAGCTTAGCGGGACAGGGATCGAAAGATACGCAGTATTTT. Its protein is CASSLAGQGSKDTQYF.

This clone appeared a few times. The V gene is TRBV19, the J gene TRBJ2-7; TRBD1 matches 9 bases. There are 16 residues in the CDR3. Unmatched junction bases numbered 14, after V lost 8 bases and J lost 3 bases. CDR1 and CDR2 from the germline V gene are LNHDA and SQIVND (reference sequence). CDR3: CASSRTGTGSLYEQYF. CDR3 DNA: TGTGCCAGTTCTCGGACCGGGACAGGGTCCCTCTACGAGCAGTACTTC.

The chain is built from TRBV18 and TRBJ1-2; D possibly corresponds to TRBD1 (5 bases). Germline V gene data show CDR1 as KGHSH and CDR2 as LQKENI. CDR3 size: 14 residues. The V gene lost 2 bases and the J gene lost 1 base, with 8 bases spanning the gap. CDR3 amino acids: CASSPGANNYGYTF. The CDR3 bases are TGTGCCAGCTCACCAGGGGCTAATAACTATGGCTACACCTTC. Full variable domain (rest looked up from reference TRBV18 and TRBJ1-2): NAGVMQNPRHLVRRRGQEARLRCSPMKGHSHVYWYRQLPEEGLKFMVYLQKENIIDESGMPKERFSAEFPKEGPSILRIQQVVRGDSAAYFCASSPGANNYGYTFGSGTRLTVV.